The entry below gives a single T cell receptor beta chain sequence along with its context. Its antigen remains unknown. This sample stems from a study of cytomegalovirus exposure and HLA in healthy donors. Trimming stripped 7 bases from V and 2 bases from J, with 18 bases between. Germline-derived CDR1 and CDR2 are SGHTA and FQGTGA. The CDR3 is 16 residues long. The PCR made use of 60 Vbeta and 13 Jbeta primers. Profiling relied on immunoSEQ multiplex PCR, and the TCRdb table lists in-frame clones only, not all of them. The table records about 130,000 clones, 79% of them present only once. Study findings and constraints: The study designated 150 or so TCR beta chains cytomegalovirus-associated. Follow-up analysis later connected one missense variant in DCLRE1C with trimming of TCR beta V- and J-genes. Available immune exposure information was restricted to CMV serostatus only.

The TCR sequence derives from a man younger than 35 in good health and CMV-seronegative. This sequence joins TRBV7-3 and TRBJ2-1; perhaps TRBD2 as D (6 bases). Source material: PBMCs. CDR3 in DNA: TGTGCCAGCAACCTAGTTCCCGGGAGCCCCTACAATGAGCAGTTCTTC. It specifies CASNLVPGSPYNEQFF.